Listed below are T cell receptor beta chains from one sample, sequenced in a study of CD8+ T cells in alopecia areata. TCRdb's copy holds only in-frame clones and misses some; the assay was immunoSEQ multiplex PCR. The sample consists of around 300,000 clones, approximately 60% of them appearing once. Sequencing was performed on CD4+ T cells sorted from blood, taken around week 53, from a patient treated with tofacitinib. The source of these receptors is a human donor with alopecia areata. Both conserved end residues are part of each CDR3. Fields, in order: V gene, J gene, clone size, CDR3 protein. Not all rows give a size; the values are once, few, many and, for expanded clones, a class.

v_call: TRBV30
j_call: TRBJ1-1
clone_size: .
cdr3_aa: CAWSRDTEAFF

v_call: TRBV7-2
j_call: TRBJ2-5
clone_size: .
cdr3_aa: CASVGQETQYF

v_call: TRBV29-1
j_call: TRBJ2-2
clone_size: .
cdr3_aa: CSGGTGNTGELFF

v_call: TRBV11-2
j_call: TRBJ2-5
clone_size: once
cdr3_aa: CASSPAGRPQETQYF

v_call: TRBV7-2
j_call: TRBJ1-6
clone_size: .
cdr3_aa: CASSQGAYSPLHF

v_call: TRBV19
j_call: TRBJ2-1
clone_size: .
cdr3_aa: CASSIRLAGGHNEQFF

v_call: TRBV5-6
j_call: TRBJ1-2
clone_size: .
cdr3_aa: CASSLVYSGYTF

v_call: TRBV15
j_call: TRBJ1-6
clone_size: .
cdr3_aa: CATSRDRQNSPLHF

v_call: TRBV30
j_call: TRBJ2-5
clone_size: .
cdr3_aa: CAWRTGGARQETQYF

v_call: TRBV19
j_call: TRBJ2-6
clone_size: few
cdr3_aa: CASTSSGANVLTF

v_call: TRBV5-6
j_call: TRBJ1-5
clone_size: .
cdr3_aa: CASSRYWGNQPQHF

v_call: TRBV29-1
j_call: TRBJ1-1
clone_size: few
cdr3_aa: CSVEAQVNTEAFF

v_call: TRBV25-1
j_call: TRBJ1-4
clone_size: few
cdr3_aa: CASSLEYGEKLFF

v_call: TRBV30
j_call: TRBJ2-1
clone_size: .
cdr3_aa: CACRQREDYNEQFF

v_call: TRBV5-1
j_call: TRBJ2-3
clone_size: .
cdr3_aa: CASSALLSTDTQYF

v_call: TRBV6-6
j_call: TRBJ1-4
clone_size: .
cdr3_aa: CASSNRQGTNEKLFF

v_call: TRBV7-2
j_call: TRBJ2-3
clone_size: .
cdr3_aa: CASSLSGLPDTQYF

v_call: TRBV29-1
j_call: TRBJ2-3
clone_size: .
cdr3_aa: CSAELPYTDTQYF

v_call: TRBV6-6
j_call: TRBJ1-4
clone_size: .
cdr3_aa: CASKLTGGKLFF

v_call: TRBV18
j_call: TRBJ1-1
clone_size: medium-sized
cdr3_aa: CASSGQHSEAFF